This T cell receptor (beta chain) was recovered during a study of CD8+CD57+ T cells in acquired aplastic anemia. The template for TCR beta VDJ and CDR3 sequence profiling was genomic DNA. TCRdb re-analysed the reads in MiXCR, keeping a single row per CDR3 protein. This table holds about 260,000 distinct CDR3 sequences, 82% found once. All sequencing subjects had displayed CD8+CD57+ cell expansion on flow cytometry. This clonotype was counted only a few times. At one boundary the junction diverges from the germline segment, which might be a read error. Sequencing was done on a sample of sorted CD4+, CD8+, or CD8+CD57+ T cells (not recorded which) from PBMCs. The receptor comes from a human donor with aplastic anemia.

The CDR3 spells CASSFTSGTNEKLFF. CDR3 sequence (DNA): TGTGCCAGCAGCTTTACTAGCGGGACTAATGAGAAACTGTTTTTT. This chain connects TRBV5-4 to TRBJ1-4; D is perhaps TRBD1 (5 bases). There are 15 residues in the CDR3. From germline, CDR1 is SGHNT and CDR2 YYREEE (reference sequence).